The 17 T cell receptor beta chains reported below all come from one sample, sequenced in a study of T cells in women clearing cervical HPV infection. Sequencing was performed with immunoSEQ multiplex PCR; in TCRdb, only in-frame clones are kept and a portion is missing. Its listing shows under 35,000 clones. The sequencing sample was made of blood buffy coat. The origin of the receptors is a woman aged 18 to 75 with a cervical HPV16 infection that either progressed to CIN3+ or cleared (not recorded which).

The sequenced part of the CDR3 DNA is TGTGCCAGTAGTATAAGTGTCGCGGGGAACGAG. It translates to CASSISVAGNE. The CDR3 reads in full as CASSISVAGNEQYF. The chain is built from TRBV19 and TRBJ2-7; D is perhaps TRBD2 (6 bases). Sequencing ends 3 residues short of the CDR3 end; the germline J gene provides the rest. V lost 2 bases to trimming and J lost 5 bases, with 13 bases between them. CDR3 size: 14 residues. The germline CDR1 and CDR2 sequences are LNHDA and SQIVND (reference sequence).

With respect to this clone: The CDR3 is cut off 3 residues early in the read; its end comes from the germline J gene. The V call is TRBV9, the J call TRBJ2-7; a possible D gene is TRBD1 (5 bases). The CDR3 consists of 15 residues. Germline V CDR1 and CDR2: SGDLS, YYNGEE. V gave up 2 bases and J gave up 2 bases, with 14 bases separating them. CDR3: CASSVEEWGTYEQYF. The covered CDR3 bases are TGTGCCAGCAGCGTTGAAGAGTGGGGCACCTACGAG.

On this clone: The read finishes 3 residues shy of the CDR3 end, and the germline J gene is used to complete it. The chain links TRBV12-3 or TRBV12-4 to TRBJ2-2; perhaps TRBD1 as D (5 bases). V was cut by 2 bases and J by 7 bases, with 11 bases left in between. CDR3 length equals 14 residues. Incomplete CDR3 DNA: TGTGCCAGCAGTTTACAGGGATGGGGCGGGGAG. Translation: CASSLQGWGGE. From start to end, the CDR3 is CASSLQGWGGELFF.

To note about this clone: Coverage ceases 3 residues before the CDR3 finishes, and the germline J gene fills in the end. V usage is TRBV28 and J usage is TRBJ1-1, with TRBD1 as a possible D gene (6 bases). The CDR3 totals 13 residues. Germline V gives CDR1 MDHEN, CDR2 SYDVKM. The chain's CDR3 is CASSSRDTLEAFF. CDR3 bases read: TGTGCCAGCAGTTCCCGGGACACCCTAGAA. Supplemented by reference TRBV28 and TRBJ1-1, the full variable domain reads DVKVTQSSRYLVKRTGEKVFLECVQDMDHENMFWYRQDPGLGLRLIYFSYDVKMKEKGDIPEGYSVSREKKERFSLILESASTNQTSMYLCASSSRDTLEAFFGQGTRLTVV.

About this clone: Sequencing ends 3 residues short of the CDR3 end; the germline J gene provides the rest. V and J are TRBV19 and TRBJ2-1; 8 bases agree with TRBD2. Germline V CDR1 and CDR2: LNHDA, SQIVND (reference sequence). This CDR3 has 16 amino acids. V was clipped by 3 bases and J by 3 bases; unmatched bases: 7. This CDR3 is CASSMGGTRSYNEQFF. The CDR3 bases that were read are TGTGCCAGTAGTATGGGGGGGACTAGGAGCTACAATGAG.

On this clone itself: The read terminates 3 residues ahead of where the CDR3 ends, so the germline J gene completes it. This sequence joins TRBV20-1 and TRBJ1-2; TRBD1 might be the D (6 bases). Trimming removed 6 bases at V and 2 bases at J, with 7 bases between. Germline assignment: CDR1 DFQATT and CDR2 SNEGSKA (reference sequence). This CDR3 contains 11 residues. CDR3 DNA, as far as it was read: TGCAGTGCCGACAGGAACTATGGC. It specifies CSADRNYG. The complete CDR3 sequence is CSADRNYGYTF.

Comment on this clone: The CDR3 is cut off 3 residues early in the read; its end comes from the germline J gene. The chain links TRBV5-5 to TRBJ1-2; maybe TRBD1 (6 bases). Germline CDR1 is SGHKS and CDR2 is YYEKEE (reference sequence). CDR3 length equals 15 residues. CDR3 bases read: TGTGCCAGCAGCCCGGAGGGCAGGGGCCATCAGCCC. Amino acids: CASSPEGRGHQP. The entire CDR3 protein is CASSPEGRGHQPYTF. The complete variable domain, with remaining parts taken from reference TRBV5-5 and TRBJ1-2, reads DAGVTQSPTHLIKTRGQQVTLRCSPISGHKSVSWYQQVLGQGPQFIFQYYEKEERGRGNFPDRFSARQFPNYSSELNVNALLLGDSALYLCASSPEGRGHQPYTFGSGTRLTVV.

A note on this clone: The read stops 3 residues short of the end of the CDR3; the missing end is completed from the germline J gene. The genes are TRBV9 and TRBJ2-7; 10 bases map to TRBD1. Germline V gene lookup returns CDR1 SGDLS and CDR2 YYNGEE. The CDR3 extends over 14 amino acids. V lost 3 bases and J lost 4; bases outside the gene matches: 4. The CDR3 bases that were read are TGTGCCAGCAGCGAAGGGACAGGGGCTTACGAG. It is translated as CASSEGTGAYE. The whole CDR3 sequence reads CASSEGTGAYEQYF.

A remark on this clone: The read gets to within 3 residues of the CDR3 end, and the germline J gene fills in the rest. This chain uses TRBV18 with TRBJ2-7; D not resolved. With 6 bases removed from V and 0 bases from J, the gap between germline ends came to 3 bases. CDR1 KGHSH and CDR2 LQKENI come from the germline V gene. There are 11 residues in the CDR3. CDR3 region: CASSLSYEQYF. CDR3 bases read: TGTGCCAGCTCTCTCTCCTACGAG. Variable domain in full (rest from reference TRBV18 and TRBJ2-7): NAGVMQNPRHLVRRRGQEARLRCSPMKGHSHVYWYRQLPEEGLKFMVYLQKENIIDESGMPKERFSAEFPKEGPSILRIQQVVRGDSAAYFCASSLSYEQYFGPGTRLTVT.

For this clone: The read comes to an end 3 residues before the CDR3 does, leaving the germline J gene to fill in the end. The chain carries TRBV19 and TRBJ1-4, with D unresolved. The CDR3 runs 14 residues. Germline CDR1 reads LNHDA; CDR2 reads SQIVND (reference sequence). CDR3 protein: CASSMTGVTSPLFF. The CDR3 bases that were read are TGTGCCAGTAGTATGACGGGTGTGACTTCACCA. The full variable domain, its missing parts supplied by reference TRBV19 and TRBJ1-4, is DGGITQSPKYLFRKEGQNVTLSCEQNLNHDAMYWYRQDPGQGLRLIYYSQIVNDFQKGDIAEGYSVSREKKESFPLTVTSAQKNPTAFYLCASSMTGVTSPLFFGSGTQLSVL.

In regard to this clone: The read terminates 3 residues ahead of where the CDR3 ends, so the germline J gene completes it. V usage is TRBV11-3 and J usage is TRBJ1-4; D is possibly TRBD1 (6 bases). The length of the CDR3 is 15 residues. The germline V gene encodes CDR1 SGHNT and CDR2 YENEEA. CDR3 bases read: TGTGCCAGCAGCTTTCAGGGGATGCTGAATTCACCA. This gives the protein CASSFQGMLNSP. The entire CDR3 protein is CASSFQGMLNSPLFF.

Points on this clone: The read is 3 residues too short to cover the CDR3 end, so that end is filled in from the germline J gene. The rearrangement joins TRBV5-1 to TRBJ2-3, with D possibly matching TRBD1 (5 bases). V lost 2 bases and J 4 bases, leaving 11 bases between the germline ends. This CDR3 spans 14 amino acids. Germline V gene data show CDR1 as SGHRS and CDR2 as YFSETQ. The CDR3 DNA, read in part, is TGCGCCAGCAGCTTTGCCCCAGGGCCAGATACG. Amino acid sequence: CASSFAPGPDT. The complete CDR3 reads CASSFAPGPDTQYF.

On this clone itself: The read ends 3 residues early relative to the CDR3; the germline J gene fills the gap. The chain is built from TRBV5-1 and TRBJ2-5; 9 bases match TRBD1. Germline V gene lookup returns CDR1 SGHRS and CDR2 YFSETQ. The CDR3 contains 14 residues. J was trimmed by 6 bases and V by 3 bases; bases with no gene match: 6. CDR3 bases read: TGCGCCAGCAGCTGGGGGACAGGGCAGCAGACC. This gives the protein CASSWGTGQQT. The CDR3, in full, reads CASSWGTGQQTQYF.

The CDR3 reads CASRVQGAGEKLFF. CDR3 DNA, as far as it was read: TGTGCCAGCAGGGTACAGGGGGCTGGGGAAAAA. The chain joins TRBV2 to TRBJ1-4; 9 bases match TRBD1. The read gets to within 3 residues of the CDR3 end, and the germline J gene fills in the rest. Trimming at V came to 6 bases and at J to 8 bases, leaving 7 bases not matched to a gene. The CDR3 extends over 14 amino acids. Germline V gives CDR1 SNHLY, CDR2 FYNNEI.

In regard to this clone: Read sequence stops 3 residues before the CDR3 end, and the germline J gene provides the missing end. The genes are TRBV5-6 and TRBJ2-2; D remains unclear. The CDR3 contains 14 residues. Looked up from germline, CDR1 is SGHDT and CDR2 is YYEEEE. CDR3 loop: CASSASSYNSPLFF. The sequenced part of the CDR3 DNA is TGTGCCAGCAGCGCGAGCTCCTATAATTCACCG.

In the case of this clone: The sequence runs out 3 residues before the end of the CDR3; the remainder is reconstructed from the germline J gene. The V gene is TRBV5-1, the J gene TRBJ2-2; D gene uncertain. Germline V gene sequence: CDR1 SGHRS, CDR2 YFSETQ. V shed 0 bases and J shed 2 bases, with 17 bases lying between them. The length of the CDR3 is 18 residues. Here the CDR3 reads CASSLVPRTPLNTGELFF. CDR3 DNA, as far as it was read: TGCGCCAGCAGCTTGGTTCCTCGAACACCCCTTAACACCGGGGAG.

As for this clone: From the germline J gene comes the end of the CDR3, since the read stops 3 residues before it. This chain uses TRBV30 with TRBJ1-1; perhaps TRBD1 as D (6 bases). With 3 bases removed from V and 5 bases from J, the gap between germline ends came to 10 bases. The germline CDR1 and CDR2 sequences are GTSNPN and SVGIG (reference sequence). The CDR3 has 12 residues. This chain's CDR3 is CAWRGARTEAFF. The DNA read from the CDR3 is TGTGCCTGGAGGGGGGCTAGGACTGAA.